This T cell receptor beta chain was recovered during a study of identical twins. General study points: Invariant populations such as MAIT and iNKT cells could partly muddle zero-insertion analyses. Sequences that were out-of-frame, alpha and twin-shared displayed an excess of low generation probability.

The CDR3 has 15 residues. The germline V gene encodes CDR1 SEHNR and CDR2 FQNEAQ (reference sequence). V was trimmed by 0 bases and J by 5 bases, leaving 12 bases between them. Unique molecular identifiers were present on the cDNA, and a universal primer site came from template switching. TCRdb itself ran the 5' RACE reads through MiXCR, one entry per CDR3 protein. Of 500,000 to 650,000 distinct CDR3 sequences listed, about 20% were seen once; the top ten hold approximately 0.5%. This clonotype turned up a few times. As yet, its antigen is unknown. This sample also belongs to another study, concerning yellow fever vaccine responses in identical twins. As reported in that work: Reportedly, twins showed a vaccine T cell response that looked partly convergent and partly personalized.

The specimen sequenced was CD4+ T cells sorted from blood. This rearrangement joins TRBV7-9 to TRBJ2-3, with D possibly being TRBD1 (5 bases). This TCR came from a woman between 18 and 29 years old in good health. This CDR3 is CASSLARAAQDTQYF. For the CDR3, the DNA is TGTGCCAGCAGCTTAGCCAGGGCGGCGCAAGATACGCAGTATTTT.